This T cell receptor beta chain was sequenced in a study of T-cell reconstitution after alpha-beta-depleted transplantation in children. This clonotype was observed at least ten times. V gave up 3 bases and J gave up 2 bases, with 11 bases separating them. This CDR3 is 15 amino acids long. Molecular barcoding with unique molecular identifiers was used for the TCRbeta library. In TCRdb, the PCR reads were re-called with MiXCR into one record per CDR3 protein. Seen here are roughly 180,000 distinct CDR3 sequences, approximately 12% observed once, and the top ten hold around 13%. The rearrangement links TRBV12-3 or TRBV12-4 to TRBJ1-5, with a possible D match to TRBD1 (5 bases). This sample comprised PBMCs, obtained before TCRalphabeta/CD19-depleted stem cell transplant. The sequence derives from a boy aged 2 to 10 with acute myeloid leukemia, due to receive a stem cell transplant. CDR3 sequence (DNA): TGTGCCAGCAGTTTGGGGGTGGGGGGCAATCAGCCCCAGCATTTT. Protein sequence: CASSLGVGGNQPQHF.